Listed here are 3 T cell receptor beta chains from one sample, sequenced in a study of OX40 agonist ivuxolimab in advanced cancers. Profiled with immunoSEQ multiplex PCR; TCRdb holds only in-frame clones, not every one. Altogether about 46,000 clones are present, approximately 89% being singletons, with the ten largest covering 10% to 15%. The sample here was CD4+ or CD8+ T cells sorted from blood, taken in a trial of the OX40 agonist ivuxolimab. The receptors originated from an adult with an advanced solid tumor such as melanoma, head and neck, liver or kidney cancer.

The genes are TRBV5-6 and TRBJ2-7; D possibly uses TRBD1 or TRBD2 (6 bases each). The CDR3 covers 14 residues. The V end lost 4 bases, the J end lost 7 bases, and 18 bases lay between the germline ends. The germline CDR1 and CDR2 sequences are SGHDT and YYEEEE. The CDR3 nucleotides are TGTGCCAGCAGCCAACCAACCGGGGGCCGGGAGCAGTACTTC. This codes for CASSQPTGGREQYF. The whole variable domain, filled in from reference TRBV5-6 and TRBJ2-7, reads DAGVTQSPTHLIKTRGQQVTLRCSPKSGHDTVSWYQQALGQGPQFIFQYYEEEERQRGNFPDRFSGHQFPNYSSELNVNALLLGDSALYLCASSQPTGGREQYFGPGTRLTVT.

The V and J genes are TRBV5-1 and TRBJ2-2, with 9 bases lining up with TRBD2. With V trimmed by 1 base and J by 0 bases, 7 bases remained unmatched. Germline CDR1 SGHRS, CDR2 YFSETQ. The CDR3 has 18 residues. CDR3 DNA sequence: TGCGCCAGCAGCTTGAGTCTAGCGGGATTCGCGAACACCGGGGAGCTGTTTTTT. This gives the protein CASSLSLAGFANTGELFF.

The DNA for the CDR3 is TGTGCCATCCGTTCGGATTTCGGCAATGAGCAGTTCTTC. Protein product: CAIRSDFGNEQFF. The chain has TRBV10-3 and TRBJ2-1; D is uncertain. CDR1 ENHRY and CDR2 SYGVKD come from the germline V gene. CDR3 length equals 13 residues. Between the trimmed V and J ends, which lost 8 bases and 6 bases, there was a span of 14 bases.